In this sample, the clone carrying this T cell receptor beta chain turned up a few times. The data were obtained in a study of cytomegalovirus exposure and HLA in healthy donors. V lost 4 bases and J lost 6, with 13 bases in between. CDR3 length: 13 residues. The germline CDR1 and CDR2 sequences are SGHTA and FQGTGA. PCR amplification relied on 60 Vbeta primers (plus 13 Jbeta primers). TCRdb keeps only in-frame clones here, not all; method: immunoSEQ multiplex PCR. The table records more than 100,000 clones, around two thirds of them present only once. Sequencing was carried out using PBMCs. The sequence derives from a woman aged 40-49 years in good health and CMV-seropositive. The chain combines TRBV7-3 with TRBJ2-7; D ambiguous. In nucleotides, the CDR3 is TGTGCCAGCAGCTCTCAGGTGCTAACCGAGCAGTACTTC. Residues: CASSSQVLTEQYF.